This entry lists 14 T cell receptor beta chains sequenced from one sample in a study of blood T cell repertoires in COVID-19. Assay: immunoSEQ multiplex PCR; the TCRdb copy retains only in-frame clones and omits some. The sample holds hundreds of thousands of clones; approximately 84% are singletons and the top ten take 5% to 6.5%. Sequencing was carried out using peripheral blood. The source is an elderly man with acute or convalescent COVID-19.

This rearrangement joins TRBV6-5 to TRBJ2-7, with 9 bases that match TRBD2. V was pared by 5 bases and J by 3 bases, with 5 bases of the junction left unmatched. CDR1 MNHEY and CDR2 SVGAGI come from the germline V gene. The CDR3 contains 14 residues. CDR3 loop: CASSLRGGNYEQYF. CDR3 DNA: TGTGCCAGCAGTCTGCGGGGGGGGAACTACGAGCAGTACTTC.

This clone was picked up one time. V gene TRBV7-2 combines with J gene TRBJ2-1, with D tentatively TRBD2 (6 bases). CDR3 size: 15 residues. Between the trimmed V and J ends, which lost 5 bases and 7 bases, there was a span of 18 bases. The V gene's germline CDR1 is SGHTA and CDR2 FQGNSA. This chain's CDR3 is CASSIQEGVGNEQFF. The DNA of the CDR3 is TGTGCCAGCAGCATACAGGAGGGAGTGGGAAATGAGCAGTTCTTC. Together with reference TRBV7-2 and TRBJ2-1, the CDR3 gives the full variable domain: GAGVSQSPSNKVTEKGKDVELRCDPISGHTALYWYRQSLGQGLEFLIYFQGNSAPDKSGLPSDRFSAERTGGSVSTLTIQRTQQEDSAVYLCASSIQEGVGNEQFFGPGTRLTVL.

The J gene is TRBJ1-2, the V gene TRBV5-1; D gene unclear. Trimming stripped 1 base from V and 0 bases from J, with 7 bases between. The CDR3 extends over 14 amino acids. Germline values: CDR1 SGHRS, CDR2 YFSETQ. CDR3 DNA: TGCGCCAGCAGCTTGTCACAATCTAACTATGGCTACACCTTC. Translation gives CASSLSQSNYGYTF.

This chain connects TRBV9 to TRBJ2-3; 10 bases map to TRBD2. Germline V gene data show CDR1 as SGDLS and CDR2 as YYNGEE. The V and J ends lost 4 bases and 6 bases, in that order; junction bases with no gene match: 5. This CDR3 is 14 amino acids long. CDR3 amino acids: CASSPGLAEDTQYF. For the CDR3, the DNA is TGTGCCAGCAGCCCAGGACTAGCGGAGGATACGCAGTATTTT.

The chain links TRBV20-1 to TRBJ1-5; no clear D gene. Germline V lookup: CDR1 DFQATT, CDR2 SNEGSKA (reference sequence). V dropped 3 bases and J dropped 1 base, with 4 bases sitting between them. The CDR3 covers 12 residues. CDR3 loop: CSASQSNQPQHF. Written as DNA, the CDR3 is TGCAGTGCTAGTCAGAGCAATCAGCCCCAGCATTTT.

This sequence joins TRBV28 and TRBJ2-1; D not resolved. V was trimmed by 1 base and J by 6 bases, leaving 7 bases between them. This CDR3 contains 13 residues. Germline CDR1 MDHEN, CDR2 SYDVKM. The CDR3 coding sequence is TGTGCCAGCAGTTTATCGCCTAGCAATGAGCAGTTCTTC. It yields the protein CASSLSPSNEQFF.

The chain has TRBV14 and TRBJ1-1; D not resolved. The CDR3 is made up of 13 amino acids. Trimming left V 0 bases short and J 4 bases short, with 6 bases between. Germline V lookup: CDR1 SGHDN, CDR2 FVKESK. CDR3 loop: CASSQDISTEAFF. CDR3 DNA sequence: TGTGCCAGCAGCCAAGATATTAGCACTGAAGCTTTCTTT.

The rearrangement links TRBV19 to TRBJ2-1, with 8 bases aligning to TRBD1. CDR1 is LNHDA and CDR2 is SQIVND in the germline V gene (reference sequence). The CDR3 covers 14 residues. V lost 7 bases and J lost 4; bases outside the gene matches: 6. The CDR3 region has the DNA TGTGCCAGTAAACCGGGACAGGAGTACAATGAGCAGTTCTTC. This translates into CASKPGQEYNEQFF.

V is TRBV7-3 and J is TRBJ2-5; 10 bases align to TRBD2. The V segment lost 5 bases and the J segment 6 bases; nucleotides outside the gene matches: 3. The germline CDR1 and CDR2 sequences are SGHTA and FQGTGA. This CDR3 has 13 amino acids. The CDR3 region is CASSQRGGQTQYF. The CDR3 region has the DNA TGTGCCAGCAGCCAGCGGGGGGGTCAGACCCAGTACTTC.

This rearrangement joins TRBV6-1 to TRBJ2-1; TRBD1 might be the D (6 bases). The germline V and J ends were trimmed by 3 bases and 7 bases, with 19 bases remaining between them. Germline V gene sequence: CDR1 MNHNS, CDR2 SASEGT. There are 16 residues in the CDR3. CDR3 sequence: CASSDPGTRPWNEQFF. The CDR3 DNA is TGTGCCAGCAGTGATCCCGGGACACGACCCTGGAATGAGCAGTTCTTC.

The rearrangement links TRBV21-1 to TRBJ2-1; the DNA was not compared with TRBD2, the D call given in the table. TRBV21-1 is given as a pseudogene. The CDR3 is 16 amino acids. The CDR3 DNA follows: TGTGCCAGCAGACGGGGTCGGACTAGCGGGATCAATGAGCAGTTCTTC. This sequence encodes CASRRGRTSGINEQFF.

The chain employs TRBV7-2 and TRBJ1-6; D gene uncertain. Trimming removed 3 bases at V and 2 bases at J, with 8 bases between. CDR3 length equals 15 residues. Germline V gives CDR1 SGHTA, CDR2 FQGNSA. This chain's CDR3 is CASSFSVTYNSPLHF. CDR3 DNA: TGTGCCAGCAGCTTTAGCGTCACCTATAATTCACCCCTCCACTTT.

This sequence joins TRBV11-3 and TRBJ2-1, with D perhaps matching TRBD1 (6 bases). Germline CDR1 reads SGHNT; CDR2 reads YENEEA. This CDR3 has 15 amino acids. V lost 3 bases, J lost 4 bases, and 13 bases lay in between. CDR3 DNA: TGTGCCAGCAGCTTCCGGGACATCCGATACAATGAGCAGTTCTTC. The encoded protein is CASSFRDIRYNEQFF.

The rearrangement links TRBV7-8 to TRBJ2-5, with 9 positions matching TRBD1. CDR1 and CDR2 (germline): SGHVS, FQNEAQ. CDR3 length: 15 residues. The V and J ends lost 5 bases and 3 bases, in that order; junction bases with no gene match: 7. CDR3 nucleotide sequence: TGTGCCAGCAGCCCCGCCCGGACAGGGGAAGAGACCCAGTACTTC. Its protein product is CASSPARTGEETQYF.